Sequencing of this TCR beta chain was carried out in a study of blood T cell repertoires in COVID-19. Across the study: The samples span acute and convalescent COVID-19 from the United States, Italy and Spain.

Method: immunoSEQ multiplex PCR; TCRdb's copy keeps in-frame clones and lacks some. The table lists some 110,000 clones, 82% of them singletons, with 4% to 5.5% in the top ten. V shed 7 bases and J shed 5 bases, with 26 bases lying between them. CDR3 length: 17 residues. CDR1 is LNHDA, CDR2 SQIVND, per germline (reference sequence). The source material was peripheral blood. This sequence was found in a woman in her 70s with acute or convalescent COVID-19. The J gene is TRBJ1-1, the V gene TRBV19; D might be TRBD1 (6 bases). CDR3 amino acids: CASTGFQGVTGQTEAFF. The DNA of the CDR3 is TGTGCCAGTACGGGTTTTCAAGGCGTGACAGGCCAAACTGAAGCTTTCTTT.